This record covers a single T cell receptor beta chain. Its antigen has not been determined. No base-level quality is on record; no much larger clone is a single base apart. The cohort was made up of hundreds of healthy bone marrow donors. Cohort members were all nominally healthy when sampled, although unrecorded immune exposures were likely present. The donor was CMV seronegative and was included in the group of several hundred seronegative cohort members. Every donor gave a peripheral blood sample, and the peripheral blood mononuclear cells from that sample were used for TCR beta sequencing. The Qiagen DNeasy Blood Extraction Kit was used to extract genomic DNA from the blood cell samples. Library construction relied on the immunoSEQ multiplex PCR assay. For the multiplex PCR, a mixture combining 60 forward primers for TCR Vbeta segments and 13 reverse primers for TCR Jbeta segments was used. Amplification of the CDR3 region of rearranged TCR beta genes was performed with a multiplex PCR assay on genomic DNA. On the Illumina HiSeq System, the amplified TCR beta libraries were sequenced as 87-base-pair reads. The authors processed their data as follows. Across the 700 or so repertoires, a later analysis counted around 80 million unique TCR beta chains, 9.5 million to 12 million of which were shared by at least two donors. Raw reads were error-corrected and collapsed into unique sequences with a nearest-neighbor algorithm that merged closely related sequences to remove PCR and sequencing errors. CDR3 sequences were aligned to IMGT reference sequences to assign V, D and J gene segments. Each retained sequence needed at least a six-nucleotide match to both a V gene segment and a J gene segment. A rearrangement counted as productive if the CDR3 had no stop codons and remained in frame with V and J, and every other rearrangement counted as non-productive. Following IMGT convention, CDR3 was defined as the stretch from the second conserved V-encoded cysteine up to the conserved J-encoded phenylalanine. The earlier analysis of roughly 590 of the donors excluded sequences that lacked an unambiguous match to a single V gene segment. In an earlier analysis of 587 of the donors, V segments were called functional above 56.7% productive rearrangements and were called segregating when the between-donor standard deviation exceeded 5%. To diagnose cytomegalovirus status from the catalog of TCR beta chain sequences, a statistical classification framework was built. In a later analysis, V and J genes were assigned by comparing TCR nucleotide sequences against IMGT/GENE-DB human TR gene sequences. In a later analysis, CDR3 sequences and most-parsimonious VDJ recombination scenarios were assigned using the TCRdist pipeline. In a later analysis, each TCR beta chain was defined by its CDR3 amino acid sequence together with its V-gene family, and reads lacking a unique V-gene family were excluded. As a way to deal with suspected cross-contamination and a sequencing artifact, a later analysis dropped 592 nucleotide sequences that were highly shared and had low generation probability. In a later analysis, a clonal expansion index for each public chain was calculated from normalized within-repertoire ranks of inferred template counts. In a later analysis, generation probabilities were computed using a VDJ recombination model fitted to out-of-frame rearrangements, and the results were checked against IGoR. In a later analysis, TCR-TCR, TCR-HLA and TCR-CMV co-occurrence was scored with hypergeometric tests, and a repertoire-size bias correction was applied to TCR pairs. A later analysis estimated false discovery rates by permuting HLA or CMV assignments 20 times. A later analysis grouped co-occurring TCRs with DBSCAN, adding TCRdist sequence similarity when clustering within HLA-allele-positive subsets. Co-occurrence clustering excluded repertoires with fewer than 30,000 or more than 120,000 public chains, plus five with anomalous nucleotide sharing. Here the immuneACCESS table is served through TCRdb, limited to in-frame sequences with V and J called. Missing clones are a known gap in these copies; in checked studies unresolved V genes cover under half, and the rest lacks a known reason. For V, J and clone size, that table is used; D and trimming come from the DNA. In all, the sample holds about 140,000 clones, and 70% to 80% of those were seen once. The top ten hold around 3% of the sample.

The sample originates from a study of cytomegalovirus exposure and HLA in healthy donors (dated by TCRdb to 2017 to 2019). Study-wide context: According to an earlier analysis of 587 of the donors, some 170 million T cells yielded 120 million or so unique TCR beta sequences and about 300 Gb of sequence data. Approximately 300 gigabases of sequencing data and tens of millions of unique TCR sequences were included in an early release covering about 620 HLA-typed donors. Of the roughly 420 genotyped donors, 81% were placed in the genetic ancestry cluster associated with self-reported Caucasian donors. The study was designed to test whether signatures of past pathogen exposure could be identified by cataloging public T cell receptors. The study used immunosequencing to profile the T cell repertoires of approximately 640 subjects and linked those repertoires to cytomegalovirus serostatus. In addition to the first cohort of around 670 subjects, a separate validation cohort of some 120 different subjects was used. To predict cytomegalovirus infection status, the study combined high-throughput TCR immunosequencing, statistical association of individual TCRs with disease status, and machine learning. A later analysis re-analyzed previously published TCR beta repertoires from about 600 donors and added high-resolution HLA genotyping to study TCR occurrence patterns. Rather than drawing on any new phenotypic data, the later analysis identified candidate immune exposures from TCR beta sequences and the way those sequences occurred across donors. An earlier analysis of nearly 600 of the donors applied high-throughput TCR beta sequencing to assess whether each TCR beta V gene segment acted as functional or pseudogenic. Alongside the repertoire data, information on donor age, sex, ethnicity and CMV serostatus was compiled. A later genetic analysis took genome-wide SNP genotypes for about three fifths of the 666 donors and used that subset as a discovery cohort. All discovery cohort repertoires had been generated on a single sequencing platform. HLA typing included class I and class II loci at four-digit resolution. Typing coverage differed by locus: A, B, C, DRB1 and DQB1 were typed in about 629-640 donors, DQA1 in 522, DPA1 in 600 to 610, and DPB1 in 472. Because of strong linkage in the cohort, roughly five DR-DQ haplotypes were treated as single units for association and clustering. Among several hundred genotyped donors of the cohort, an average of approximately 240,000 unique TCR beta nucleotide sequences was sequenced per donor, of which approximately 19% were non-productive.

Paper-wide results and their limitations: In an earlier analysis of roughly 500 of the donors, most TCR beta V segments appeared in productive rearrangements about 87% or about 30% of the time, broadly matching IMGT annotations. In a later analysis, about 16,000 TCR beta sequences were associated with specific HLA alleles at a false discovery rate of 0.05. In vitro tests confirmed that three of the cytomegalovirus-associated TCR beta chains recognize cytomegalovirus antigens. CMV serostatus was the only immune exposure information available for the cohort. The earlier analysis of fewer than 750 of the donors excluded some 15 rarely observed V segments, including chromosome 9 orphons, because counts were too low. In a later analysis, HLA-associated TCR beta chains showed more clonal expansion and lower generation probabilities than non-associated chains that were equally common. In both the original and validation cohorts, the classifier was reported to diagnose cytomegalovirus status with high specificity and sensitivity. According to a later analysis, most CMV-associated TCR beta chains appeared to be HLA-restricted, and the HLA associations seemed to be driven largely by CMV exposure. Linkage disequilibrium might explain the correlated functional status among segregating V segments, but an unknown experimental factor could not be excluded. While some public TCRs were present in many individuals, most TCR sequences turned up only very rarely across donors. The cohort was sequenced for TCR beta chains only, and without alpha or paired-chain data the features that could be detected were limited. Compared with the approximately 670-donor mean, donors in an Asian-associated ancestry cluster had fewer N-insertions in productive TCRs, according to a later genetic analysis. Assigning TCR associations to individual alleles was difficult when HLA alleles, especially DR and DQ, strongly co-occurred. It was suggested by the authors that the approach could potentially be generalized to other disease states and immunological phenotypes. A further reported finding was that TCR beta sequences accurately predicted the HLA-A and HLA-B alleles for most subjects in the first cohort. A later analysis found that TCR association rates varied across HLA loci, with DRB1 alleles showing the most associated TCRs and HLA-C alleles the fewest. In a later genetic analysis, a missense DCLRE1C variant was associated with V-gene and J-gene trimming of TCR beta chains, and the association was replicated in an independent cohort. The study gave a list of under 200 TCR beta chains associated with cytomegalovirus. The presence/absence analyses assumed that sequencing depth was roughly uniform across donors, and that assumption may not be true. The sequencing pipeline was judged likely to have produced a cluster of highly shared sequence variants as a technical artifact. The 87-base-pair reads could not distinguish some IMGT-functional V segments, including TRBV6-2 and TRBV6-3, so those segments were excluded. According to a later analysis, parvovirus B19, influenza, CMV and Epstein-Barr virus appeared linked to several top co-occurrence clusters. HLA typing was unavailable for some donors at each locus, so association tests used only the typed subset.

Via the germline V gene, CDR1 is LGHNA and CDR2 YSLEER. The CDR3 measures 15 amino acids from cysteine to phenylalanine. Of all the DNA, just the CDR3 is kept, 45 bases in frame from base 1. Trimming leaves V shorter by 1 base and J shorter by 12 bases, with the junction holding 10 bases beyond the gene matches. Sequencing was done on a sample of PBMCs. The V gene is TRBV4-3 and the J gene is TRBJ2-1; 9 central bases correspond to TRBD1. The receptor's source is a female donor in good health and CMV-seronegative. CDR3 sequence: CASSQGDREADGQFF. The nucleotides read TGCGCCAGCAGCCAAGGGGACAGGGAGGCAGATGGGCAGTTCTTC.